The 23 T cell receptor beta chains in this list originate from one sample, sequenced in a study of low-dose radiotherapy and immunotherapy resistance in tumors. Specified time point: before trial treatment. TRAV- and TRBV-specific primers, spanning alpha and beta chains, primed first-strand cDNA. TCRs underwent around 20 PCR cycles of amplification with a constant-region primer and V-primer adapter. TCRdb analysed the reads with MiXCR anew, one entry per CDR3 protein. The sample includes fewer than 90,000 distinct CDR3 sequences, approximately 20% seen only once; the top ten take less than 6%. Material: PBMCs, obtained before treatment. The source is a male donor with prostate cancer.

The V gene is TRBV5-4, the J gene TRBJ2-7, with TRBD1 matching 8 bases. This CDR3 region has 13 residues. J was trimmed by 5 bases and V by 4 bases; bases with no gene match: 5. CDR1 and CDR2 from the germline V gene are SGHNT and YYREEE (reference sequence). This chain's CDR3 is CASSRTGFDEQYF. CDR3 DNA sequence: TGTGCCAGCAGCCGGACAGGGTTCGACGAGCAGTACTTC.

Concerning this clonotype: Being one base from a much bigger clone, this may be a read error. The gene calls are TRBV7-6 and TRBJ1-3; a possible D gene is TRBD1 (5 bases). Germline CDR1 reads SGHVS; CDR2 reads FNYEAQ. The CDR3 contains 13 residues. The germline V and J ends were trimmed by 7 bases and 4 bases, with 11 bases remaining between them. The CDR3 nucleotides read TGTGCCAGCAACAGGAGAGCAGGAAACACCATATATTTT. It translates to CASNRRAGNTIYF.

This clonotype came up many times. V usage is TRBV3-1 and J usage is TRBJ2-1; D possibly matches TRBD1 or TRBD2 (5 bases each). V dropped 6 bases and J dropped 8 bases, with 8 bases sitting between them. From germline, CDR1 is LGHDT and CDR2 YNNKEL (reference sequence). This CDR3 is 11 amino acids long. The CDR3 is CASSGGYEQFF. The CDR3 region has the DNA TGTGCCAGCAGTGGGGGTTATGAGCAGTTCTTC.

The genes are TRBV3-1 and TRBJ2-7, with 9 bases identical to TRBD1. V dropped 1 base and J dropped 7; count of bases not matched to a gene: 8. This CDR3 is built from 15 residues. Germline CDR1 and CDR2: LGHDT and YNNKEL (reference sequence). Written as DNA, the CDR3 is TGTGCCAGCAGCCAAGGACAGGGGGTGATTGGGGAGCAGTACTTC. This translates into CASSQGQGVIGEQYF.

This clonotype was recorded many times. J is TRBJ2-7 and V is TRBV20-1; D gene ambiguous. The CDR3 sequence is 16 residues long. The germline gives CDR1 DFQATT, CDR2 SNEGSKA (reference sequence). The V end was cut by 3 bases, the J end by 6 bases, with 24 bases between. CDR3 DNA sequence: TGCAGTGCTAGCAATCTAGGACCCATCAGGTCGGGCGAGCAGTACTTC. Protein product: CSASNLGPIRSGEQYF.

This clonotype was picked up many times. The V gene is TRBV24-1, the J gene TRBJ1-3; possible D gene TRBD1, 6 bases. Trimming stripped 10 bases from V and 2 bases from J, with 11 bases between. The length of the CDR3 is 13 residues. Germline V lookup: CDR1 KGHDR, CDR2 SFDVKD. The CDR3 loop reads CATTDRTGNTIYF. The CDR3 nucleotides read TGTGCCACGACCGACAGGACTGGAAACACCATATATTTT.

This clonotype has ten or more counts. The chain recombines TRBV5-6 with TRBJ2-1, with TRBD2 matching 10 bases. The CDR3 runs 16 residues. Germline V gene data show CDR1 as SGHDT and CDR2 as YYEEEE. V dropped 2 bases and J dropped 0; count of bases not matched to a gene: 2. The CDR3 DNA reads TGTGCCAGCAGCTTACTAGCGGGGAGCTCCTACAATGAGCAGTTCTTC. The encoded protein is CASSLLAGSSYNEQFF. Together with reference TRBV5-6 and TRBJ2-1, the CDR3 gives the full variable domain: DAGVTQSPTHLIKTRGQQVTLRCSPKSGHDTVSWYQQALGQGPQFIFQYYEEEERQRGNFPDRFSGHQFPNYSSELNVNALLLGDSALYLCASSLLAGSSYNEQFFGPGTRLTVL.

This clonotype was seen repeatedly, ten times or more. The V gene is TRBV5-1, the J gene TRBJ1-1, with D tentatively TRBD1 (6 bases). Trimming took 3 bases from V and 2 from J, leaving 20 bases between them. This CDR3 region has 17 residues. The germline gives CDR1 SGHRS, CDR2 YFSETQ. The CDR3 DNA reads TGCGCCAGCAGCTGGGGGGGGGGAACAGGGATAAACACTGAAGCTTTCTTT. It yields the protein CASSWGGGTGINTEAFF. The variable domain in full, completed from reference TRBV5-1 and TRBJ1-1, reads KAGVTQTPRYLIKTRGQQVTLSCSPISGHRSVSWYQQTPGQGLQFLFEYFSETQRNKGNFPGRFSGRQFSNSRSEMNVSTLELGDSALYLCASSWGGGTGINTEAFFGQGTRLTVV.

This clonotype was recorded many times. This sequence joins TRBV6-6 and TRBJ2-3, with 9 positions matching TRBD1. Germline lookup yields CDR1 MNHNY and CDR2 SVGAGI (reference sequence). The trim removed 7 bases at V and 1 base at J, leaving 6 bases unmatched. The CDR3 contains 15 residues. The CDR3 spells CASTDRDRGTDTQYF. CDR3 in DNA: TGTGCCAGCACCGACCGGGACAGGGGCACAGATACGCAGTATTTT.

This clonotype was seen repeatedly, ten times or more. This chain connects TRBV20-1 to TRBJ2-5; D may be TRBD2 (7 bases). This CDR3 has 16 residues. The ends were cut back, 5 bases at V and 5 bases at J, with 24 bases in the middle. The germline CDR1 and CDR2 sequences are DFQATT and SNEGSKA (reference sequence). The CDR3 DNA reads TGCAGTGCTTGGAATGAAGGGGGGGGGCTCGGGGAGACCCAGTACTTC. This translates into CSAWNEGGGLGETQYF.

This clonotype was found many times. The chain links TRBV12-3 or TRBV12-4 to TRBJ1-5; tentative D call: TRBD1 (6 bases). The CDR3 extends over 14 amino acids. Trimming cost V 3 bases and J 6 bases, with 12 bases left between them. The CDR3 protein is CASSLGGRSQPQHF. The CDR3 coding sequence is TGTGCCAGCAGTTTGGGGGGGCGCAGTCAGCCCCAGCATTTT.

Many counts were recorded for this clonotype. The CDR3 region is CSAPIRRSLVEQFF. The DNA of the CDR3 is TGCAGTGCTCCTATTCGGAGGTCATTAGTTGAGCAGTTCTTC. V and J are TRBV20-1 and TRBJ2-1, with D possibly matching TRBD2 (5 bases). This CDR3 is 14 amino acids long. The V gene lost 5 bases and the J gene lost 9 bases, with 20 bases spanning the gap. Germline CDR1 DFQATT, CDR2 SNEGSKA (reference sequence).

This clonotype was seen repeatedly, ten times or more. CDR3 sequence reads: CASSYQYRGGEKLFF. The CDR3 nucleotides read TGTGCCAGCAGTTACCAGTACAGGGGAGGGGAAAAACTGTTTTTT. The chain recombines TRBV6-5 with TRBJ1-4, with 7 bases aligning to TRBD1. Per the germline V gene, CDR1 is MNHEY and CDR2 is SVGAGI. J was trimmed by 8 bases and V by 2 bases; bases with no gene match: 8. The CDR3 runs 15 residues.

This clonotype was seen at least ten times. The V and J genes are TRBV6-2 or TRBV6-3 and TRBJ1-5; no definite D call. The germline V and J ends were trimmed by 8 bases and 5 bases, with 13 bases remaining between them. The CDR3 is 13 amino acids. Germline-derived CDR1 and CDR2 are MNHEY and SVGEGT. The chain's CDR3 is CASEAGLYQPQHF. For the CDR3, the DNA is TGTGCCAGCGAGGCAGGACTTTATCAGCCCCAGCATTTT.

This clonotype was seen a handful of times. This chain uses TRBV6-5 with TRBJ2-7, with 9 bases aligning to TRBD1. V lost 5 bases, J lost 3 bases, and 5 bases stayed unmatched. In germline, CDR1 is MNHEY, CDR2 SVGAGI. This CDR3 has 14 amino acids. The CDR3 sequence: CASSLGQGIYEQYF. The CDR3 DNA sequence: TGTGCCAGCAGTCTGGGACAGGGAATCTACGAGCAGTACTTC.

This sequence joins TRBV25-1 and TRBJ2-6; a possible D gene is TRBD1 (7 bases). V lost 8 bases and J lost 1, with 12 bases in between. The germline CDR1 and CDR2 sequences are MGHDK and SYGVNS. This CDR3 has 15 residues. The CDR3 DNA reads as TGTGCCAGCGGCGGGGACAGTTCTGGGGCCAACGTCCTGACTTTC. Protein sequence: CASGGDSSGANVLTF.

The table lists this clonotype with many counts. The V and J genes are TRBV5-1 and TRBJ2-3; no firm D call. V lost 0 bases, J lost 2 bases, and 1 base lay in between. The CDR3 totals 12 residues. Germline V CDR1 and CDR2: SGHRS, YFSETQ. CDR3 nucleotide sequence: TGCGCCAGCAGCTTGGCCACAGATACGCAGTATTTT. It codes for CASSLATDTQYF.

This clonotype was found once. The J gene is TRBJ2-3, the V gene TRBV5-1; 9 bases match TRBD2. The CDR3 length is 16 residues. J gave up 2 bases and V 4 bases, and 8 bases lay outside the gene matches. The germline V gene has CDR1 SGHRS and CDR2 YFSETQ. CDR3 sequence reads: CASSKLAGGNTDTQYF. The CDR3 nucleotides are TGCGCCAGCAGCAAACTAGCGGGCGGCAACACAGATACGCAGTATTTT.

The chain has TRBV6-5 and TRBJ1-1, with D tentatively TRBD1 (6 bases). Germline-derived CDR1 and CDR2 are MNHEY and SVGAGI. The CDR3 runs 17 residues. With 5 bases removed from V and 5 bases from J, the gap between germline ends came to 24 bases. The CDR3 bases are TGTGCCAGCAGTGCTCTGGGGGGCGTGTGGGAAAAAACTGAAGCTTTCTTT. Protein product: CASSALGGVWEKTEAFF.

V is TRBV6-6 and J is TRBJ2-7; D is possibly TRBD2 (5 bases). The CDR3 loop spans 14 amino acids. Looked up from germline, CDR1 is MNHNY and CDR2 is SVGAGI (reference sequence). Between the trimmed V and J ends, which lost 0 bases and 6 bases, there was a span of 12 bases. CDR3: CASSYSRAPCEQYF. The CDR3 DNA reads TGTGCCAGCAGTTACTCGCGGGCCCCCTGCGAGCAGTACTTC.

This clonotype has a count of ten or more. The rearrangement links TRBV4-1 to TRBJ2-5; D might be TRBD1 (5 bases). The V end was cut by 0 bases, the J end by 5 bases, with 16 bases between. The CDR3 is made up of 16 amino acids. Per the germline V gene, CDR1 is MGHRA and CDR2 is YSYEKL. The CDR3 sequence is CASSQDSLGVGETQYF. Here the CDR3 DNA reads TGCGCCAGCAGCCAAGATTCTTTAGGGGTCGGGGAGACCCAGTACTTC.

This clonotype was counted ten times or more. The chain's CDR3 is CASRTRGAGGTEAFF. CDR3 in DNA: TGTGCCAGCAGGACCCGCGGAGCTGGGGGCACTGAAGCTTTCTTT. The chain couples TRBV28 to TRBJ1-1, with D perhaps matching TRBD1 (5 bases). Germline CDR1 MDHEN, CDR2 SYDVKM. This CDR3 has 15 residues. V lost 6 bases and J lost 4, with 18 bases in between.

The chain recombines TRBV5-6 with TRBJ2-1; D is possibly TRBD2 (6 bases). The CDR3 spans 16 residues. Germline V lookup: CDR1 SGHDT, CDR2 YYEEEE. The ends were cut back, 4 bases at V and 1 base at J, with 15 bases in the middle. The CDR3 loop is CASSEWTEGSYNEQFF. CDR3 DNA sequence: TGTGCCAGCAGCGAATGGACGGAGGGGTCCTACAATGAGCAGTTCTTC.